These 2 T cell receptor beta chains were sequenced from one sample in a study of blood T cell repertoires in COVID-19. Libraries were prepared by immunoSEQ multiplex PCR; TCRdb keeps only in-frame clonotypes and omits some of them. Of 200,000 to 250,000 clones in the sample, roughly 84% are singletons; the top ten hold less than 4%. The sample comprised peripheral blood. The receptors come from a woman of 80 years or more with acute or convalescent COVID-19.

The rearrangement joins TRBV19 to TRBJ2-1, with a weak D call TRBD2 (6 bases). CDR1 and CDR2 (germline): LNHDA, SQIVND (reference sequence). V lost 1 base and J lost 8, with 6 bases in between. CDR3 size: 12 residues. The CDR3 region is CASSIGEDEQFF. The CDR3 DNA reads TGTGCCAGTAGTATAGGGGAGGATGAGCAGTTCTTC.

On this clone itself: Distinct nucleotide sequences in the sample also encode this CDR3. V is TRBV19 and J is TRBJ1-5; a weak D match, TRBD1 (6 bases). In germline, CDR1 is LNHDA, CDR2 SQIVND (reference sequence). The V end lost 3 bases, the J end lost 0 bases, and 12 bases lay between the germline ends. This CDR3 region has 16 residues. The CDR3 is CASSIAGVRSNQPQHF. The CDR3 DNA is TGTGCCAGTAGTATTGCAGGGGTACGTAGCAATCAGCCCCAGCATTTT.